This TCR beta chain originates from a study of cytomegalovirus exposure and HLA in healthy donors. Vbeta (60) and Jbeta (13) primers were used in the PCR. In the original workflow: The authors later counted roughly 76 million unique TCR beta chains, roughly 10 million of them shared. Some clones are missing from TCRdb's copy, which holds only in-frame ones; the method was immunoSEQ multiplex PCR. V, J and clone size reflect that table, while D and trimming were determined from the DNA. The sample holds 150,000 to 200,000 clones; roughly four fifths are singletons and the top ten take roughly 4.5%. General study findings and limits: An analysis done earlier found most TCR beta V segments productive about 90% or about 30% of the time.

This clone was seen a single time. What it binds is unknown. Germline CDR1 SGHRS, CDR2 YFSETQ. This CDR3 contains 15 residues. The ends lost 0 bases at V and 7 bases at J; junction bases unmatched: 5. The rearrangement links TRBV5-1 to TRBJ1-4; 8 bases agree with TRBD1. The sequenced sample consisted of PBMCs. The clonotype was recovered from a man aged 45-60 years in good health and CMV-seropositive. The chain's CDR3 is CASSLDQGAREKLFF. As DNA, the CDR3 is TGCGCCAGCAGCTTGGATCAGGGGGCGCGTGAAAAACTGTTTTTT.